The T cell receptor (beta chain) under discussion was sequenced for a study of OX40 agonist ivuxolimab in advanced cancers. Study summary: Patients with hepatocellular carcinoma, melanoma, renal cell or head and neck cancer made up the dose-escalation patients.

The data were produced by immunoSEQ multiplex PCR, yet TCRdb's version contains in-frame clones alone and is incomplete. The profile shows approximately 120,000 clones, around 90% of them singletons. This clonotype was obtained from an adult with an advanced solid tumor such as melanoma, head and neck, liver or kidney cancer. Material: CD4+ or CD8+ T cells sorted from blood, obtained in a trial of the OX40 agonist ivuxolimab.

The CDR3 region has the DNA TGTGCCTGGAGTCGGGACAGAGAAAACACCGGGGAGCTGTTTTTT. As protein: CAWSRDRENTGELFF. The J gene is TRBJ2-2, the V gene TRBV30, with 7 positions matching TRBD1. V trimming: 2 bases; J trimming: 2 bases; junction bases outside the gene matches: 5. The CDR3 is 15 residues long. Germline V CDR1 and CDR2: GTSNPN, SVGIG (reference sequence).